This TCR beta chain emerged from a study of glioma-infiltrating T cells after dendritic cell vaccination. Study at large: Three intradermal dendritic cell vaccine injections were given every two weeks.

Primers: 60 V beta forward and 13 J beta reverse. Sequenced by immunoSEQ multiplex PCR; TCRdb stores in-frame clones only, minus some. The table shows approximately 91,000 clones, with over 75% occurring only once. This clone was found once. Per germline, CDR1 SNHLY and CDR2 FYNNEI. This CDR3 has 12 residues. V was shortened by 8 bases and J by 7 bases, with 12 bases between the two germline ends. Described time point: after dendritic cell vaccination, including at tumor progression/relapse. Isocitrate dehydrogenase mutation was absent in all glioblastoma patients. The TCR comes from a human donor with glioblastoma. The sequences come from blood, collected after dendritic cell vaccination. The V call is TRBV2, the J call TRBJ1-5, with D possibly matching TRBD1 (5 bases). The CDR3 DNA is TGTGCCAGCCGGGGGACTGGACAGCCCCAGCATTTT. Translated: CASRGTGQPQHF. Looking up the rest from reference TRBV2 and TRBJ1-5 gives the full variable domain: EPEVTQTPSHQVTQMGQEVILRCVPISNHLYFYWYRQILGQKVEFLVSFYNNEISEKSEIFDDQFSVERPDGSNFTLKIRSTKLEDSAMYFCASRGTGQPQHFGDGTRLSIL.